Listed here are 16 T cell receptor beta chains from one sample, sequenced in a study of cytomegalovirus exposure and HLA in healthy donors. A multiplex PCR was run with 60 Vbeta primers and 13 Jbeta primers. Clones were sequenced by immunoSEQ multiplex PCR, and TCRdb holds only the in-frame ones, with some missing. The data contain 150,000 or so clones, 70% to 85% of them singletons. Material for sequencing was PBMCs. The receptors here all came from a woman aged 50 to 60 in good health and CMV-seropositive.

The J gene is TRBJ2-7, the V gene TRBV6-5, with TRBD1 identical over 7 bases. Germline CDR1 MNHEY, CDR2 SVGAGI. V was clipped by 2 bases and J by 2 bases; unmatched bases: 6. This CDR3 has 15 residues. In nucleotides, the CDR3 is TGTGCCAGCAGTTACGCAGGGGGACCAACCTACGAGCAGTACTTC. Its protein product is CASSYAGGPTYEQYF.

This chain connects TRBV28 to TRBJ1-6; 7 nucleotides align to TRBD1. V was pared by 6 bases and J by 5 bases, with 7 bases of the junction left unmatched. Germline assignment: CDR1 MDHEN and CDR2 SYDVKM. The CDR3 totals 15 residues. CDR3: CASRLDRSNNSPLHF. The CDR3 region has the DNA TGTGCCAGCAGATTGGACAGGAGTAATAATTCACCCCTCCACTTT. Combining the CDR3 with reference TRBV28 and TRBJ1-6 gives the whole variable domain DVKVTQSSRYLVKRTGEKVFLECVQDMDHENMFWYRQDPGLGLRLIYFSYDVKMKEKGDIPEGYSVSREKKERFSLILESASTNQTSMYLCASRLDRSNNSPLHFGNGTRLTVT.

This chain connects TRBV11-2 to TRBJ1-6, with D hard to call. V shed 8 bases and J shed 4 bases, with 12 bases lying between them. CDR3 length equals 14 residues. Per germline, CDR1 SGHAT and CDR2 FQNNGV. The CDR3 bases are TGTGCCAGCGGCAACGCTAGATATAATTCACCCCTCCACTTT. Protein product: CASGNARYNSPLHF.

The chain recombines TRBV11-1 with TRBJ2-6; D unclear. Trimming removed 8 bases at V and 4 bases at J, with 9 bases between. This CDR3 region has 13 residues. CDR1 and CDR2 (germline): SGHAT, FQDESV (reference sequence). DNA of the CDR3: TGTGCCAGCTCGGTGCGAGGGGCCAACGTCCTGACTTTC. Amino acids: CASSVRGANVLTF.

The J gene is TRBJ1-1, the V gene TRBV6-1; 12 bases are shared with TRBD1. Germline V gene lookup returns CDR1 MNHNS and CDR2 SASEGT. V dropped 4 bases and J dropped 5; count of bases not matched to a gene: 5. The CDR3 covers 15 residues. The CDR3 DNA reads TGTGCCAGCAGTGGGGGACAGGGGGCAGGGACTGAAGCTTTCTTT. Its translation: CASSGGQGAGTEAFF.

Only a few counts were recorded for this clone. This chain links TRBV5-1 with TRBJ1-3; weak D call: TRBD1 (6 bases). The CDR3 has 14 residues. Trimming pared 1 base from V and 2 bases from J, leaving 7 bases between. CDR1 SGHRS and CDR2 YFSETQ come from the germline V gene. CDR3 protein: CASSLTGTGNTIYF. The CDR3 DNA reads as TGCGCCAGCAGCTTGACAGGGACTGGAAACACCATATATTTT.

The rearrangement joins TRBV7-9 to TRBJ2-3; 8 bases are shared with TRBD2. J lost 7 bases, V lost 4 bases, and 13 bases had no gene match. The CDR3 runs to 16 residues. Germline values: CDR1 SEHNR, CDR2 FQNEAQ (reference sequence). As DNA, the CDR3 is TGTGCCAGCAGCTCTTCAAGAAGCGGGGGAGTAAATACGCAGTATTTT. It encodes CASSSSRSGGVNTQYF. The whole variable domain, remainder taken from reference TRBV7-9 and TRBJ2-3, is DTGVSQNPRHKITKRGQNVTFRCDPISEHNRLYWYRQTLGQGPEFLTYFQNEAQLEKSRLLSDRFSAERPKGSFSTLEIQRTEQGDSAMYLCASSSSRSGGVNTQYFGPGTRLTVL.

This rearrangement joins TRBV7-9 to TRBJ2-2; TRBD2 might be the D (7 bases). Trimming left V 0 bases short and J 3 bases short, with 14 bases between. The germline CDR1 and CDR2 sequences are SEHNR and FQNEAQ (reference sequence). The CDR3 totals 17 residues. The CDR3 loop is CASSLATGGTYTGELFF. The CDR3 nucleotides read TGTGCCAGCAGCTTAGCGACCGGGGGGACATACACCGGGGAGCTGTTTTTT. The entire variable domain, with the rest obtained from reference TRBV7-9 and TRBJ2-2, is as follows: DTGVSQNPRHKITKRGQNVTFRCDPISEHNRLYWYRQTLGQGPEFLTYFQNEAQLEKSRLLSDRFSAERPKGSFSTLEIQRTEQGDSAMYLCASSLATGGTYTGELFFGEGSRLTVL.

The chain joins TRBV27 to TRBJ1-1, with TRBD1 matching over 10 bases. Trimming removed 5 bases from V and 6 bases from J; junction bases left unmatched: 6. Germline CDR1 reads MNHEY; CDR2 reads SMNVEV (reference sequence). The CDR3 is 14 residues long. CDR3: CASSVTGGSSEAFF. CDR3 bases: TGTGCCAGCAGTGTGACAGGGGGCAGCTCTGAAGCTTTCTTT.

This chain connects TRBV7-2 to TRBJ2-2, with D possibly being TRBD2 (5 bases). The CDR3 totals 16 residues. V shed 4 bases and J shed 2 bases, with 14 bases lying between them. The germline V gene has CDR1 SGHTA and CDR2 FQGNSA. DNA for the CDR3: TGTGCCAGCAGCTCAGGATTACTAGTCAACACCGGGGAGCTGTTTTTT. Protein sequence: CASSSGLLVNTGELFF.

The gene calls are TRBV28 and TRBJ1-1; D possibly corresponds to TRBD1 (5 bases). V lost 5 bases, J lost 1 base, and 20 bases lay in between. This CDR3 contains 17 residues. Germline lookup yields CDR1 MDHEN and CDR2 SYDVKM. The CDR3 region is CASSPQGDGPENTEAFF. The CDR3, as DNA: TGTGCCAGCAGTCCCCAGGGCGACGGACCCGAGAACACTGAAGCTTTCTTT.

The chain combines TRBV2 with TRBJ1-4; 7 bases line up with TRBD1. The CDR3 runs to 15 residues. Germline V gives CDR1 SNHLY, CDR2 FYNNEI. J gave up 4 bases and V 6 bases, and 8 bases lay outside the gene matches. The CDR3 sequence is CASSLGTAGNEKLFF. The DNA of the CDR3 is TGTGCCAGCAGCCTAGGGACAGCTGGTAATGAAAAACTGTTTTTT.

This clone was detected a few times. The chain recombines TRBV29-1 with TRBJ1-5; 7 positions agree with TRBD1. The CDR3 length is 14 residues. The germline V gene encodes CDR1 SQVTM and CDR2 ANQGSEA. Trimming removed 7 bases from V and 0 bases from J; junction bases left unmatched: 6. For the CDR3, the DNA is TGCAGCGCTTCGACAGGGATTAGCAATCAGCCCCAGCATTTT. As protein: CSASTGISNQPQHF.

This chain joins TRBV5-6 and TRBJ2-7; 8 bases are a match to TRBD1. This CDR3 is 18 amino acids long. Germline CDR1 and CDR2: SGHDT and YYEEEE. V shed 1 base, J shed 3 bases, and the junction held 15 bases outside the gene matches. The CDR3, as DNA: TGTGCCAGCAGCTTGAGAGACGAGGGGACAGGTTGGCTCTACGAGCAGTACTTC. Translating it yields CASSLRDEGTGWLYEQYF.

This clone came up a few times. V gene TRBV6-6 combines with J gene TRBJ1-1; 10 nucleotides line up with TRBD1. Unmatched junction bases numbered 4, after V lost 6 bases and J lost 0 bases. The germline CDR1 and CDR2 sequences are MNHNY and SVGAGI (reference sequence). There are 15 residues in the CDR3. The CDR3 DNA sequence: TGTGCCAGCAGCTGGGACAGGGGTATGAACACTGAAGCTTTCTTT. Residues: CASSWDRGMNTEAFF.

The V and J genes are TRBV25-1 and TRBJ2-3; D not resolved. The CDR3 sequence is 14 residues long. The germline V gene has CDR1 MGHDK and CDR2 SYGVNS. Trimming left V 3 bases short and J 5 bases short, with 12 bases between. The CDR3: CASSDLKYRDTQYF. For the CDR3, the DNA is TGTGCCAGCAGTGACCTCAAATACAGAGATACGCAGTATTTT.